Presented here are 21 T cell receptor beta chains from one specimen sequenced in a study of blood T cell repertoires in COVID-19 (TCRdb year 2020). Libraries were built with the immunoSEQ multiplex PCR assay. TCRdb mirrors the immuneACCESS table, restricted to in-frame sequences. Some clones are absent from its copies; in checked studies, under half trace to an unresolved V gene, and the reason for the others is unknown. Here the sample has about 200,000 clones; 65% to 90% occur a single time. The biggest ten clones account for roughly 3.8% of the sample. Sequences were obtained from PBMCs or T cells enriched from blood (not recorded which). The receptors come from a woman aged 40 to 49 with acute COVID-19.

The chain recombines TRBV24-1 with TRBJ2-2, with 10 bases identical to TRBD2. Trimming at V came to 6 bases and at J to 8 bases, leaving 5 bases not matched to a gene. This CDR3 is built from 14 residues. The germline V gene has CDR1 KGHDR and CDR2 SFDVKD. The CDR3 nucleotides read TGTGCCACCAGTAAAGCGGGAGGGCAGGGGGAGCTGTTTTTT. Its protein product is CATSKAGGQGELFF.

The CDR3 protein is CASSGGQREAFF. For the CDR3, the DNA is TGTGCCAGCTCTGGGGGACAGCGCGAAGCTTTCTTT. This chain joins TRBV7-9 and TRBJ1-1, with 7 bases that match TRBD1. Germline CDR1 reads SEHNR; CDR2 reads FQNEAQ (reference sequence). The CDR3 is 12 amino acids. Trimming removed 8 bases from V and 8 bases from J; junction bases left unmatched: 8.

The V and J genes are TRBV9 and TRBJ2-6; no clear D. The CDR3 covers 15 residues. V was trimmed by 2 bases and J by 2 bases, leaving 8 bases between them. Germline CDR1 SGDLS, CDR2 YYNGEE. The CDR3 DNA follows: TGTGCCAGCAGCGTTACCCCAGCTGGGGCCAACGTCCTGACTTTC. Protein sequence: CASSVTPAGANVLTF.

The rearrangement uses TRBV28 and TRBJ2-1; 10 bases fit TRBD1. Germline trimming cut 6 bases from V and 7 bases from J; bases unmatched to any gene: 3. The CDR3 spans 13 residues. Per germline, CDR1 MDHEN and CDR2 SYDVKM. The CDR3 region is CASSRTGGNEQFF. The CDR3 DNA follows: TGTGCCAGCAGCCGGACAGGGGGAAATGAGCAGTTCTTC.

This clone was observed once. The V call is TRBV11-3, the J call TRBJ2-7; no clear D gene. Germline V gene sequence: CDR1 SGHNT, CDR2 YENEEA. The CDR3 length is 11 residues. Trimming took 5 bases from V and 5 from J, leaving 7 bases between them. Here the CDR3 reads CASSHGDEQYF. In DNA form, the CDR3 reads TGTGCCAGCAGCCACGGAGACGAGCAGTACTTC.

The sample holds a few counts of this clone. The V gene is TRBV7-8, the J gene TRBJ1-4; the D is unclear. Germline V gives CDR1 SGHVS, CDR2 FQNEAQ. The CDR3 runs 12 residues. The V end was cut by 2 bases, the J end by 10 bases, with 8 bases between. The CDR3 protein is CASSLPIGKLFF. The DNA of the CDR3 is TGTGCCAGCAGCTTACCCATCGGAAAACTGTTTTTT.

The CDR3 loop reads CASRFEGIKSPLHF. CDR3 sequence (DNA): TGTGCCAGCCGATTCGAGGGTATTAAATCACCCCTCCACTTT. The chain is built from TRBV27 and TRBJ1-6; the D is unclear. CDR1 is MNHEY, CDR2 SMNVEV, per germline (reference sequence). The V and J ends lost 8 bases and 10 bases respectively, with 18 bases between them. This CDR3 region has 14 residues.

The chain recombines TRBV7-3 with TRBJ1-2; the D gene is possibly TRBD1 (5 bases). The CDR3 runs 15 residues. Germline CDR1 and CDR2: SGHTA and FQGTGA. Trimming took off 1 base at V and 3 bases at J, with 12 bases between the two ends. The DNA for the CDR3 is TGTGCCAGCAGCTTAATGGGCAGGGAGGACTATGGCTACACCTTC. This gives the protein CASSLMGREDYGYTF. Together with reference TRBV7-3 and TRBJ1-2, the CDR3 gives the full variable domain: GAGVSQTPSNKVTEKGKYVELRCDPISGHTALYWYRQSLGQGPEFLIYFQGTGAADDSGLPNDRFFAVRPEGSVSTLKIQRTERGDSAVYLCASSLMGREDYGYTFGSGTRLTVV.

Here the CDR3 reads CASSPGLGYEQYF. The CDR3 nucleotides read TGCGCCAGCAGCCCGGGACTAGGTTACGAGCAGTACTTC. V and J are TRBV5-1 and TRBJ2-7; TRBD2 matches 8 bases. CDR3 size: 13 residues. V was clipped by 4 bases and J by 4 bases; unmatched bases: 4. From germline, CDR1 is SGHRS and CDR2 YFSETQ.

The rearrangement uses TRBV18 and TRBJ1-3; 7 positions agree with TRBD1. The CDR3 is 16 residues long. J was trimmed by 3 bases and V by 0 bases; bases with no gene match: 5. Germline-derived CDR1 and CDR2 are KGHSH and LQKENI. In DNA, the CDR3 is TGTGCCAGCTCACCACCGGTTGCAGGGGGTGGAAACACCATATATTTT. Its translation: CASSPPVAGGGNTIYF.

CDR3 DNA sequence: TGTGCCAGCATCGCCCCGGGACAGGGAGTGGAAGCTTTCTTT. This translates into CASIAPGQGVEAFF. The chain uses TRBV6-5 and TRBJ1-1; 9 nucleotides align to TRBD1. Trimming took 7 bases from V and 8 from J; bases not matched to a gene: 11. This CDR3 region has 14 residues. Germline V gene sequence: CDR1 MNHEY, CDR2 SVGAGI.

The chain carries TRBV18 and TRBJ1-6, with D possibly TRBD1 on 6 matching bases. Deletions cut 6 bases from V and 7 bases from J, with 13 bases between. Germline V gene sequence: CDR1 KGHSH, CDR2 LQKENI. The CDR3 extends over 14 amino acids. The chain's CDR3 is CASSLDRTNSPLHF. CDR3 DNA: TGTGCCAGCTCCTTAGACAGGACAAATTCACCCCTCCACTTT.

The chain has TRBV2 and TRBJ1-1; no definite D call. Germline V CDR1 and CDR2: SNHLY, FYNNEI. The CDR3 sequence is 12 residues long. Trimming pared 6 bases from V and 1 base from J, leaving 6 bases between. CDR3 sequence reads: CASRSENTEAFF. The CDR3 DNA reads as TGTGCCAGCAGGAGCGAGAACACTGAAGCTTTCTTT.

The chain links TRBV9 to TRBJ2-7, with D possibly matching TRBD1 (6 bases). V shed 3 bases and J shed 2 bases, with 12 bases lying between them. The CDR3 covers 14 residues. CDR1 is SGDLS and CDR2 is YYNGEE in the germline V gene. In DNA form, the CDR3 reads TGTGCCAGCAGCGAACAGGGACCAACCTACGAGCAGTACTTC. Amino acid sequence: CASSEQGPTYEQYF.

This clone appeared once. V and J are TRBV18 and TRBJ2-7; 7 bases map to TRBD2. The germline V gene encodes CDR1 KGHSH and CDR2 LQKENI. This CDR3 comprises 13 residues. V dropped 3 bases and J dropped 2; count of bases not matched to a gene: 1. The CDR3 region has the DNA TGTGCCAGCTCACCGGGAGGGACCTACGAGCAGTACTTC. Translated, it gives CASSPGGTYEQYF.

V usage is TRBV18 and J usage is TRBJ2-1; 9 bases align to TRBD2. The ends lost 0 bases at V and 4 bases at J; junction bases unmatched: 7. CDR3 length equals 17 residues. Germline CDR1 KGHSH, CDR2 LQKENI. CDR3 in amino acids: CASSPPFGSGRYNEQFF. CDR3 nucleotides: TGTGCCAGCTCACCACCCTTCGGTAGCGGGAGATACAATGAGCAGTTCTTC.

The chain carries TRBV7-2 and TRBJ2-5; D is perhaps TRBD1 (6 bases). CDR3 length: 15 residues. Germline CDR1 reads SGHTA; CDR2 reads FQGNSA. V was trimmed by 2 bases and J by 4 bases, leaving 14 bases between them. The CDR3 sequence is CASSLIQGSAETQYF. For the CDR3, the DNA is TGTGCCAGCAGCTTAATACAGGGATCCGCAGAGACCCAGTACTTC.

A single count supports this clone. CDR3 nucleotides: TGTGCCAGCACACTATACGGCGCGAGCTACGAGCAGTACTTC. Its translation: CASTLYGASYEQYF. The chain employs TRBV21-1 and TRBJ2-7; TRBD2 is the table's D call and was not checked against the DNA. TRBV21-1 is described as a pseudogene. The CDR3 has 14 amino acids.

This chain uses TRBV5-1 with TRBJ2-1; 8 bases are shared with TRBD1. In germline, CDR1 is SGHRS, CDR2 YFSETQ. This CDR3 is built from 16 residues. V shed 0 bases, J shed 7 bases, and the junction held 9 bases outside the gene matches. CDR3: CASSLALRQGANEQFF. CDR3 coding DNA: TGCGCCAGCAGCTTGGCCCTGCGGCAGGGGGCAAATGAGCAGTTCTTC.

The chain employs TRBV28 and TRBJ2-3; 7 nucleotides agree with TRBD1. The J segment lost 3 bases and the V segment lost 4 bases, leaving 7 bases of the junction unmatched. CDR1 is MDHEN, CDR2 SYDVKM, per germline. The CDR3 loop spans 15 amino acids. CDR3 region: CASSSGGVGTDTQYF. CDR3 coding DNA: TGTGCCAGCAGTTCAGGGGGAGTGGGGACAGATACGCAGTATTTT. Drawing the rest from reference TRBV28 and TRBJ2-3, the complete variable domain is DVKVTQSSRYLVKRTGEKVFLECVQDMDHENMFWYRQDPGLGLRLIYFSYDVKMKEKGDIPEGYSVSREKKERFSLILESASTNQTSMYLCASSSGGVGTDTQYFGPGTRLTVL.

In this sample, this clone turned up once. The chain recombines TRBV6-5 with TRBJ1-5; D might be TRBD1 (6 bases). Germline CDR1 is MNHEY and CDR2 is SVGAGI. V lost 5 bases and J lost 4, with 15 bases in between. The CDR3 sequence is 15 residues long. The CDR3 DNA reads as TGTGCCAGCAGTAGCATCGGCAGGGGAAATCAGCCCCAGCATTTT. This sequence encodes CASSSIGRGNQPQHF.